The entry that follows covers one T cell receptor (beta chain) sequence. As yet, its antigen is unknown. This sample stems from a study of shared clonotypes between healthy human individuals. Study details: CD4 naive and memory got three plates each, CD8 naive two, CD8 memory one.

Study-wide results and caveats: With few donors, the genetic and exposure-history diversity represented was limited. Sample collection involved blood only; tissue repertoires are likely different.

None of the donors, who were healthy HIV-negative adults, had recently had acute infections or vaccinations. This CDR3 is 13 amino acids long. V was pared by 6 bases and J by 4 bases, with 12 bases between. CDR1 is MDHEN and CDR2 is SYDVKM in the germline V gene. Sequencing was performed with immunoSEQ multiplex PCR; in TCRdb, only in-frame clones are kept and a portion is missing. The table includes a few million clones, approximately 93% detected once. Sequenced sample: naive CD4+ T cells from PBMCs. Described subset: CD45RA+ positively selected. The TCR sequence derives from a man between 18 and 35 years old in good health. Some clones in this sample may be carry-over from other donors' samples. The chain links TRBV28 to TRBJ1-2; maybe TRBD1 (6 bases). As DNA, the CDR3 is TGTGCCAGCAGGACGGGGGGCACCTATGGCTACACCTTC. Its translation is CASRTGGTYGYTF.